This T cell receptor (beta chain) was profiled in a study of post-analysis software for immune sequencing data. The wider study: Included among the disease courses, which were recorded for the cohort, were relapsing-remitting, secondary progressive and progressive-relapsing multiple sclerosis.

Study results and caveats: When patients were compared with controls, roughly five TRBV segments were more frequent, TRBV5-6, TRBV5-1 and TRBV20-1 among them. The study found significantly lower normalized Chao1 diversity in multiple sclerosis patients than in controls.

CDR1 DFQATT and CDR2 SNEGSKA come from the germline V gene (reference sequence). There are 14 residues in the CDR3. Remarks on this clonotype: Its specificity is not known. An end of the junction does not agree with germline; a read error may underlie this.

Every TCR beta cDNA library bore unique molecular identifiers. Researchers reported about 500,000 cDNA molecules coming from approximately 1 to 10 million T cells. TCRdb ran MiXCR on the PCR reads and lists one entry per CDR3 protein. This repertoire shows 150,000 to 200,000 distinct CDR3 sequences, about 34% found once; its top ten account for 25% to 35%. The sequencing used blood, collected after autologous hematopoietic stem cell transplantation. The chain is built from TRBV20-1 and TRBJ2-7; no clear D gene. This receptor was identified in a girl aged 5-17 years with multiple sclerosis. The CDR3 protein is CSARGASHGYEQYF. CDR3 sequence (DNA): TGTAGTGCTAGAGGAGCGTCTCACGGGTACGAGCAGTACTTC.